The following is a TCR beta chain sequence with its context. The protocol was immunoSEQ multiplex PCR, while the TCRdb copy is restricted to in-frame clones and leaves out a portion. The table includes 150,000 to 200,000 clones, approximately 90% detected once. Germline loops: CDR1 MNHNS, CDR2 SASEGT. V was trimmed by 1 base and J by 4 bases, leaving 7 bases between them. The CDR3 totals 13 residues. The record originates from a study of control samples from healthy donors and cancer patients. This clonotype was obtained from a man aged 25-40 years in good health. V usage is TRBV6-1 and J usage is TRBJ1-2; no definite D call. The sample consisted of blood. This CDR3 reads CASSEEAGYGYTF. CDR3 in DNA: TGTGCCAGCAGTGAAGAAGCTGGCTATGGCTACACCTTC.